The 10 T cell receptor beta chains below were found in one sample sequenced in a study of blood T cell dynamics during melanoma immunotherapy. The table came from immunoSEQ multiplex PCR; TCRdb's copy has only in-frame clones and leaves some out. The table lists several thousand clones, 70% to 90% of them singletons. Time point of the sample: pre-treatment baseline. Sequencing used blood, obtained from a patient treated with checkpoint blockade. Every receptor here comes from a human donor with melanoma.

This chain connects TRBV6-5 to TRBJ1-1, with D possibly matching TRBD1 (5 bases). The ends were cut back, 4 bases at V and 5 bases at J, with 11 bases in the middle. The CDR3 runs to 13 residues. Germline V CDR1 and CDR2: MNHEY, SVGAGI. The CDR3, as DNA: TGTGCCAGCAGTTCCGTCCCAGGGACTGAAGCTTTCTTT. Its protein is CASSSVPGTEAFF.

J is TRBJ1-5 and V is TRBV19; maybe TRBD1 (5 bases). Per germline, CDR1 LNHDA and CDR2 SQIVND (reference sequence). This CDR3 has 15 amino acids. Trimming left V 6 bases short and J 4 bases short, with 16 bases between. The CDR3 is CASSFGTWGNQPQHF. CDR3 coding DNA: TGTGCCAGTAGCTTCGGGACGTGGGGGAATCAGCCCCAGCATTTT.

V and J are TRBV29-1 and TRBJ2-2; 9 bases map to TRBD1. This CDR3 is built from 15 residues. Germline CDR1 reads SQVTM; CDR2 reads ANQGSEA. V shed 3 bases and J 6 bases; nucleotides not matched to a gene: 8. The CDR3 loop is CSVDAGTGIAGELFF. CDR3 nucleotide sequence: TGCAGCGTTGACGCCGGGACAGGGATAGCCGGGGAGCTGTTTTTT.

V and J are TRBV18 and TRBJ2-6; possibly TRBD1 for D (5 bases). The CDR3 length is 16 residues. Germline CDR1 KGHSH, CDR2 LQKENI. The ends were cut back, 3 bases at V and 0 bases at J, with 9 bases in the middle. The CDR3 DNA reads TGTGCCAGCTCACCGCAGGGATCCTCTGGGGCCAACGTCCTGACTTTC. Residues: CASSPQGSSGANVLTF.

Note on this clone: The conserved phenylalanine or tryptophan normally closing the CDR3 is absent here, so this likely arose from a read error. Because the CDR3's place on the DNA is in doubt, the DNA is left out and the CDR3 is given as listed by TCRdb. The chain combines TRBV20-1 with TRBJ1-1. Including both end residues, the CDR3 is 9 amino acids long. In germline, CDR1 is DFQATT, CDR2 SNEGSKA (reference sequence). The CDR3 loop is CSARPLGFL.

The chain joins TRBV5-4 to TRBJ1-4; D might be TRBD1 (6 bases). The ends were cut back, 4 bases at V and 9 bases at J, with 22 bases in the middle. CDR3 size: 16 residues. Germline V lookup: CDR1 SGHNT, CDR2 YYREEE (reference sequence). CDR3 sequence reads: CASSPGQNRQSQKLFF. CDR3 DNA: TGTGCCAGCAGCCCCGGACAGAACAGGCAGAGTCAAAAACTGTTTTTT.

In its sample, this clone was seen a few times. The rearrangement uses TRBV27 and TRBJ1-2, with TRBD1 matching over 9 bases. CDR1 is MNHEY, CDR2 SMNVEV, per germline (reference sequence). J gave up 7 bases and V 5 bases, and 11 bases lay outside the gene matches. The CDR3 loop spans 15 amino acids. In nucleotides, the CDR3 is TGTGCCAGCAGTCCCCAAGGGACAGGGATGAGTGGCTACACCTTC. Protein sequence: CASSPQGTGMSGYTF.

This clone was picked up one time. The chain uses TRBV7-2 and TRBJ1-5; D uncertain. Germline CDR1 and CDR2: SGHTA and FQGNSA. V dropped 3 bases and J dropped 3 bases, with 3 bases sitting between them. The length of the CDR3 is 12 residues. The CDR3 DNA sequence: TGTGCCAGCAGCTTTTACAATCAGCCCCAGCATTTT. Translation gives CASSFYNQPQHF. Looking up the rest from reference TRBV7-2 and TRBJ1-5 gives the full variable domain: GAGVSQSPSNKVTEKGKDVELRCDPISGHTALYWYRQSLGQGLEFLIYFQGNSAPDKSGLPSDRFSAERTGGSVSTLTIQRTQQEDSAVYLCASSFYNQPQHFGDGTRLSIL.

This chain's CDR3 is CASSLTGAGNTIYF. In nucleotides, the CDR3 is TGTGCCAGCAGCCTGACAGGGGCAGGAAACACCATATATTTT. The chain carries TRBV7-9 and TRBJ1-3, with 8 bases aligning to TRBD1. The J segment lost 4 bases and the V segment lost 5 bases, leaving 4 bases of the junction unmatched. CDR1 SEHNR and CDR2 FQNEAQ come from the germline V gene (reference sequence). The CDR3 is 14 amino acids.

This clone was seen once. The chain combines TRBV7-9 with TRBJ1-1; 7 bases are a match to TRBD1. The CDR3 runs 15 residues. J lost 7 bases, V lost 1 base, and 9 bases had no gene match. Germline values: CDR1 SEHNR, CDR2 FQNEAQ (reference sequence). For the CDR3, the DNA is TGTGCCAGCAGCTTAGGTGGAGGGGGCTGGGGTGAAGCTTTCTTT. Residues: CASSLGGGGWGEAFF.